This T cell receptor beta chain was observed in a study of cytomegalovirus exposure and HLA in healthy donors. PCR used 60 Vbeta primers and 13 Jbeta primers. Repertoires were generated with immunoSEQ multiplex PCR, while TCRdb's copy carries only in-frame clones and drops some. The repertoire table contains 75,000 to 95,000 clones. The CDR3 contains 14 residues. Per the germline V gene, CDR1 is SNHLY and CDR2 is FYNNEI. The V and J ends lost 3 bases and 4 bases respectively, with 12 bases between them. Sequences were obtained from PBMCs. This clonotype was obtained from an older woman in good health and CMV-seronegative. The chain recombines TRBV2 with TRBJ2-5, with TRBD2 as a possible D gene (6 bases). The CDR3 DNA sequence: TGTGCCAGCAGTGACCCCCAGGGAGGAGAGACCCAGTACTTC. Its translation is CASSDPQGGETQYF.